Listed below are T cell receptor beta chains from one sample, sequenced in a study of T cell changes during pregnancy in multiple sclerosis. Libraries were prepared by immunoSEQ multiplex PCR; TCRdb keeps only in-frame clonotypes and omits some of them. The sample gives 90,000 to 120,000 clones, approximately 90% of which show up once; 0.78% is in the top ten. Material: peripheral blood, obtained in the third trimester of pregnancy. The source is a female donor in good health, enrolled as a control in a pregnancy study. The CDR3 runs from the conserved cysteine through the conserved F or W. Fields, in order: CDR3 protein, CDR3 DNA, V gene, clone size, J gene, D gene. The D gene is left open where the match is weak. Not every row has a clone size; where given, it reads once, few, many or a size class.

CASSLGGDIQETQYF,TGTGCCAGCAGCTTAGGAGGGGACATCCAAGAGACCCAGTACTTC,TRBV11-2,-,TRBJ2-5,-
CASITGQGSYNEQFF,TGTGCCAGTATCACAGGACAGGGCTCCTACAATGAGCAGTTCTTC,TRBV19,-,TRBJ2-1,TRBD1
CASSEGFGNTEAFF,TGTGCCAGCAGCGAGGGTTTTGGGAACACTGAAGCTTTCTTT,TRBV4-2,-,TRBJ1-1,-
CASSPHGDTEAFF,TGCGCCAGCAGCCCCCATGGAGACACTGAAGCTTTCTTT,TRBV4-3,-,TRBJ1-1,-
CASSANIFTGTSTDTQYF,TGCGCCAGCAGCGCCAATATTTTCACGGGGACTAGCACAGATACGCAGTATTTT,TRBV4-3,-,TRBJ2-3,-
CASSLSLLTGSGNTIYF,TGTGCCAGCAGTTTATCCCTATTAACAGGGTCTGGAAACACCATATATTTT,TRBV28,-,TRBJ1-3,-
CATDGRDVLNEKLFF,TGTGCCACAGATGGCAGGGATGTCCTTAATGAAAAACTGTTTTTT,TRBV19,-,TRBJ1-4,-
CASSLRPGQSRHKNIQYF,TGTGCCAGCAGCTTAAGACCCGGACAGTCTCGGCACAAAAACATTCAGTACTTC,TRBV7-2,-,TRBJ2-4,-
CASSQSGDTEAFF,TGCGCCAGCAGCCAGTCGGGGGACACTGAAGCTTTCTTT,TRBV4-3,-,TRBJ1-1,-
CASSPTSGSYNEQFF,TGTGCCAGCAGCCCCACTAGCGGGAGTTACAATGAGCAGTTCTTC,TRBV7-6,-,TRBJ2-1,TRBD2
CASRSGTGIGSNQPQHF,TGTGCCAGTCGTTCGGGGACAGGGATCGGTAGCAATCAGCCCCAGCATTTT,TRBV19,once,TRBJ1-5,TRBD1
CASSLERGGDLREQYF,TGCGCCAGCAGCTTGGAGAGGGGGGGAGATCTCCGTGAGCAGTACTTC,TRBV5-1,-,TRBJ2-7,-
CASSDRDSDEAFF,TGTGCCAGTAGTGACCGGGACAGCGATGAAGCTTTCTTT,TRBV19,-,TRBJ1-1,TRBD1
CASSQIQGFSYEQYF,TGTGCCAGCAGCCAAATACAGGGCTTCTCCTACGAGCAGTACTTC,TRBV7-3,-,TRBJ2-7,-
CASNLGLGGTGELFF,TGTGCCAGTAACCTGGGACTAGGAGGTACCGGGGAGCTGTTTTTT,TRBV19,-,TRBJ2-2,TRBD2
CASSHKTTGTNEKLFF,TGCGCCAGCAGCCATAAAACGACAGGGACTAATGAAAAACTGTTTTTT,TRBV4-3,-,TRBJ1-4,TRBD1
CATSRDRVSTEAFF,TGTGCCACCAGCAGAGACAGGGTATCCACTGAAGCTTTCTTT,TRBV15,few,TRBJ1-1,-
CASSPGTGHSEKLFF,TGTGCTAGCAGCCCAGGGACAGGGCATTCGGAAAAACTGTTTTTT,TRBV7-7,-,TRBJ1-4,TRBD1
CASSLRSGSPLHF,TGTGCCAGCAGCTTACGGAGCGGCTCACCCCTCCACTTT,TRBV13,-,TRBJ1-6,-
CASSLVWGQGVVTDTQYF,TGTGCCAGCAGCTTGGTTTGGGGACAGGGGGTTGTCACAGATACGCAGTATTTT,TRBV5-4,-,TRBJ2-3,TRBD1
CAISPGLAGGKNEQFF,TGTGCCATCAGTCCCGGACTAGCGGGGGGGAAGAATGAGCAGTTCTTC,TRBV10-3,-,TRBJ2-1,TRBD2
CASSRSSGQYGYTF,TGTGCCAGTAGTAGAAGCTCGGGACAGTATGGCTACACCTTC,TRBV19,-,TRBJ1-2,TRBD1
CASSKELAGVISYNEQFF,TGTGCCAGTAGTAAGGAACTAGCGGGGGTTATCTCCTACAATGAGCAGTTCTTC,TRBV19,-,TRBJ2-1,TRBD2
CASRPAGSSYNEQFF,TGTGCCAGCAGGCCGGCGGGGAGCTCCTACAATGAGCAGTTCTTC,TRBV11-2,-,TRBJ2-1,-
CASSPQTSTDTQYF,TGTGCCAGCAGCCCCCAGACTAGCACAGATACGCAGTATTTT,TRBV9,once,TRBJ2-3,-
CASSQGGRQGAGELFF,TGCGCCAGCAGCCAAGGTGGGCGACAGGGGGCCGGGGAGCTGTTTTTT,TRBV4-3,-,TRBJ2-2,TRBD1